This T cell receptor (beta chain) stems from a study of cytomegalovirus exposure and HLA in healthy donors (dated by TCRdb to 2016 to 2017). For the study in its entirety: An earlier analysis of roughly 570 of the donors reported 276 Gb of sequence data and 117 million unique TCR beta sequences obtained from about 170 million T cells. Every repertoire in the discovery cohort had been generated on one and the same sequencing platform. The number of typed donors differed by locus: roughly 620-640 for A, B, C, DRB1 and DQB1; 522 for DQA1; about 600 for DPA1; and roughly 450 for DPB1. A separate validation cohort of 100 to 150 different subjects was used in addition to the roughly 670-subject first cohort. In the later analysis, no new phenotypic data were used to find candidate immune exposures; instead, reliance was placed on TCR beta sequences and their occurrence across donors. The T cell repertoires of several hundred subjects were profiled by immunosequencing and related to cytomegalovirus serostatus. Because of strong linkage in the cohort, 5 or 6 DR-DQ haplotypes were treated as single units for association and clustering. On average, roughly 250,000 unique TCR beta nucleotide sequences were sequenced per donor among more than 350 genotyped donors of the cohort, with 15% to 20% of those sequences being non-productive. A later genetic analysis used genome-wide SNP genotypes for about 60% of the roughly 700 donors, treating that subset as a discovery cohort. An early release that covered fewer than 800 HLA-typed donors contained 250 to 350 gigabases of sequencing data and 80 million or so unique TCR sequences. HLA typing included class I and class II loci at four-digit resolution. To decide whether each TCR beta V gene segment behaved as functional or pseudogenic, an earlier analysis of several hundred of the donors relied on high-throughput TCR beta sequencing. In a later analysis, previously published TCR beta repertoires from several hundred donors were re-analyzed and high-resolution HLA genotyping was added so that TCR occurrence patterns could be studied. Donor age, sex, ethnicity and CMV serostatus were compiled together with the repertoire data. Among the approximately 430 genotyped donors, approximately 82% belonged to the genetic ancestry cluster associated with self-reported Caucasian donors. The study aimed to test whether cataloging public T cell receptors could reveal signatures of past pathogen exposure. To predict cytomegalovirus infection status, the study brought together high-throughput TCR immunosequencing, statistical association of individual TCRs with disease status, and machine learning. Beyond this particular receptor, the publication reports: The study listed 150 to 200 TCR beta chains as associated with cytomegalovirus. This cohort had only TCR beta chains sequenced, and the lack of alpha or paired-chain data limited which features could be detected. In both the original and validation cohorts, the classifier was reported to diagnose cytomegalovirus status with high specificity and sensitivity. The 87-base-pair reads could not distinguish some IMGT-functional V segments, including TRBV6-2 and TRBV6-3, so those segments were excluded. A later genetic analysis reported fewer N-insertions in productive TCRs among donors in an Asian-associated ancestry cluster than the 666-donor mean. In an earlier analysis of approximately 600 of the donors, most TCR beta V segments were observed in productive rearrangements about 90% or about 30% of the time, broadly matching IMGT annotations. When HLA alleles, especially DR and DQ, strongly co-occurred, attributing TCR associations to individual alleles was difficult. Roughly uniform sequencing depth across donors was assumed in presence/absence analyses, although this assumption may not hold. Because some donors lacked HLA typing at each locus, the association tests relied only on the typed subset. A later analysis associated 16,951 TCR beta sequences with specific HLA alleles at a false discovery rate of 0.05. While some public TCRs were present in many individuals, most TCR sequences turned up only very rarely across donors. The authors suggested that the approach could potentially be generalized to other disease states and immunological phenotypes. A cluster of highly shared sequence variants was judged likely to represent a technical artifact of the sequencing pipeline. A later analysis reported that several top co-occurrence clusters appeared linked to parvovirus B19, influenza, CMV and Epstein-Barr virus. A further reported finding was that TCR beta sequences accurately predicted the HLA-A and HLA-B alleles for most subjects in the first cohort. Because counts were too low, roughly 16 rarely observed V segments, including chromosome 9 orphons, were left out of the earlier analysis of 587 of the donors. Three of the identified cytomegalovirus-associated TCR beta chains were confirmed in vitro to be specific for cytomegalovirus antigens. The only immune exposure information available for the cohort was CMV serostatus. According to a later analysis, TCR association rates differed among HLA loci, with DRB1 alleles showing the most associated TCRs and HLA-C alleles showing the fewest. Compared with equally common non-associated chains, HLA-associated TCR beta chains in a later analysis were more clonally expanded and had lower generation probabilities. Correlated functional status among segregating V segments might reflect linkage disequilibrium, but an unknown experimental factor could not be ruled out. V-gene and J-gene trimming of TCR beta chains was associated with a missense DCLRE1C variant in a later genetic analysis, and the association was replicated in an independent cohort. Most CMV-associated TCR beta chains appeared to be HLA-restricted in a later analysis, and the HLA associations seemed to be driven largely by CMV exposure.

This clone has a handful of counts. The clone's antigen remains unknown. Nothing much larger sits one base from this clone, and base qualities are not available. To prepare the library, the immunoSEQ multiplex PCR assay was applied. A mixture of 60 forward primers for TCR Vbeta segments and 13 reverse primers for TCR Jbeta segments was used in the multiplex PCR. Amplification of the CDR3 region of rearranged TCR beta genes was performed with a multiplex PCR assay on genomic DNA. On the Illumina HiSeq System, the amplified TCR beta libraries were sequenced as 87-base-pair reads. In the original analysis: In a later analysis, around 80 million unique TCR beta chains were counted across the approximately 640 repertoires, and roughly 10 million of these chains were shared by at least two donors. To remove PCR and sequencing errors, raw reads were error-corrected and collapsed into unique sequences using a nearest-neighbor algorithm that merged closely related sequences. To assign V, D and J gene segments, CDR3 sequences were aligned to IMGT reference sequences. For a sequence to be retained, a match of at least six nucleotides to both a V gene segment and a J gene segment was required. A rearrangement counted as productive if the CDR3 had no stop codons and remained in frame with V and J, and every other rearrangement counted as non-productive. Following IMGT convention, CDR3 was defined as the stretch from the second conserved V-encoded cysteine up to the conserved J-encoded phenylalanine. Sequences without an unambiguous match to a single V gene segment were excluded from the earlier analysis of about 630 of the donors. An earlier analysis of about 600 of the donors called V segments functional above 56.7% productive rearrangements and segregating when the between-donor standard deviation exceeded 5%. A statistical classification framework was built for diagnosing cytomegalovirus status from the catalog of TCR beta chain sequences. In a later analysis, V and J genes were assigned by comparing TCR nucleotide sequences against IMGT/GENE-DB human TR gene sequences. Using the TCRdist pipeline, a later analysis assigned CDR3 sequences along with most-parsimonious VDJ recombination scenarios. In a later analysis, every TCR beta chain was defined by the combination of its CDR3 amino acid sequence and its V-gene family, and reads without a unique V-gene family were dropped. As a way to deal with suspected cross-contamination and a sequencing artifact, a later analysis dropped hundreds of nucleotide sequences that were highly shared and had low generation probability. In a later analysis, a clonal expansion index was calculated for each public chain from normalized within-repertoire ranks of inferred template counts. In a later analysis, generation probabilities were computed with a VDJ recombination model fitted to out-of-frame rearrangements, and the resulting probabilities were checked against IGoR. Hypergeometric tests were used in a later analysis to score TCR-TCR, TCR-HLA and TCR-CMV co-occurrence, with a repertoire-size bias correction applied to the TCR pairs. In a later analysis, false discovery rates were estimated by permuting HLA or CMV assignments 20 times. In a later analysis, co-occurring TCRs were grouped using DBSCAN, with TCRdist sequence similarity added in when clustering inside HLA-allele-positive subsets. Co-occurrence clustering excluded repertoires with fewer than 30,000 or more than 120,000 public chains, plus five with anomalous nucleotide sharing. TCRdb obtained this table from immuneACCESS and retained in-frame rearrangements with V and J assigned. These tables miss some clones; where compared with another copy, unresolved V genes account for less than half of the shortfall, and the remainder is unexplained. V, J and clone size reflect that table, while D and trimming were determined from the DNA. Within this sample are more than 110,000 clones, with approximately 79% of them counted one time only. Around 1% of the sample is held by the ten biggest clonotypes.

The cohort comprised under 700 healthy bone marrow donors. At the time of sampling, every cohort member was nominally healthy, though immune exposures that went unrecorded were likely present. The donor was CMV seronegative and belonged to the group of approximately 320 seronegative cohort members. Every donor gave a peripheral blood sample, and the peripheral blood mononuclear cells from that sample were used for TCR beta sequencing. Genomic DNA was extracted from the blood cell samples with the Qiagen DNeasy Blood Extraction Kit. Its CDR3 holds 16 amino acids, cysteine through phenylalanine. Kept here is only the CDR3 DNA, which spans 48 bases and is read in frame from base 1. In the germline V gene, CDR1 corresponds to MGHRA and CDR2 to YSYEKL. At the junction V is shortened by 0 bases and J by 4 bases, with 15 bases in between.

The V gene is TRBV4-1 and the J gene is TRBJ1-1, with no confident D gene call. This sequence was found in a man aged 18-30 years in good health and CMV-seronegative. Material for sequencing was PBMCs. The bases read TGCGCCAGCAGCCAAGAAACAGCCAGGTATAGCACTGAAGCTTTCTTT. This codes for CASSQETARYSTEAFF.